Listed below are T cell receptor beta chains from one sample, sequenced in a study of cytomegalovirus exposure and HLA in healthy donors. Repertoires were generated with immunoSEQ multiplex PCR, while TCRdb's copy carries only in-frame clones and drops some. The data contain about 140,000 clones, approximately 82% of them singletons. The sample consisted of PBMCs. Receptors originate from a man aged 30 to 45 in good health and CMV-seropositive. Each CDR3 is given with its conserved first and last residue. Fields, in order: D gene, clone size, J gene, V gene, CDR3 protein, CDR3 DNA. The D gene is left open where the match is weak. Size tells how often a clone was seen (once, few, many) or the class of an expanded clone, and some rows leave it out.

D gene: NA; clone size: NA; J gene: TRBJ2-3; V gene: TRBV4-2; CDR3 protein: CASSQEGGAKNTQYF; CDR3 DNA: TGTGCCAGCAGCCAAGAAGGGGGGGCCAAGAATACGCAGTATTTT
D gene: NA; clone size: NA; J gene: TRBJ2-3; V gene: TRBV7-3; CDR3 protein: CASSARLTLADDTQYF; CDR3 DNA: TGTGCCAGCAGCGCCCGACTGACCCTAGCTGATGATACGCAGTATTTT
D gene: NA; clone size: NA; J gene: TRBJ1-2; V gene: TRBV6-5; CDR3 protein: CASSYSFEDYGYTF; CDR3 DNA: TGTGCCAGCAGTTACTCGTTCGAGGACTATGGCTACACCTTC
D gene: TRBD1; clone size: NA; J gene: TRBJ1-4; V gene: TRBV15; CDR3 protein: CATSRDTGAGEKLFF; CDR3 DNA: TGTGCCACCAGCAGAGATACAGGGGCAGGGGAAAAACTGTTTTTT
D gene: NA; clone size: once; J gene: TRBJ1-2; V gene: TRBV9; CDR3 protein: CASSVVPSPNYGYTF; CDR3 DNA: TGTGCCAGCAGCGTAGTCCCGAGCCCTAACTATGGCTACACCTTC
D gene: NA; clone size: NA; J gene: TRBJ2-1; V gene: TRBV21-1; CDR3 protein: CASKVWESCTGGELNNEQFF; CDR3 DNA: TGTGCCAGCAAGGTTTGGGAAAGCTGCACCGGGGGGGAACTAAACAATGAGCAGTTCTTC
D gene: NA; clone size: NA; J gene: TRBJ1-4; V gene: TRBV19; CDR3 protein: CASSRGQSNEKLFF; CDR3 DNA: TGTGCCAGTAGTAGGGGACAATCTAATGAAAAACTGTTTTTT
D gene: TRBD2; clone size: NA; J gene: TRBJ2-2; V gene: TRBV19; CDR3 protein: CASTEREGAQGELFF; CDR3 DNA: TGTGCCAGTACCGAGAGGGAGGGCGCGCAGGGGGAGCTGTTTTTT
D gene: TRBD1; clone size: NA; J gene: TRBJ1-2; V gene: TRBV7-9; CDR3 protein: CASSLQRDSYGYTF; CDR3 DNA: TGTGCCAGCAGCTTACAAAGGGACAGCTATGGCTACACCTTC
D gene: NA; clone size: NA; J gene: TRBJ2-5; V gene: TRBV7-8; CDR3 protein: CASSVNRGPERVYF; CDR3 DNA: TGTGCCAGCAGCGTAAACCGGGGCCCAGAGCGGGTGTACTTC
D gene: TRBD2; clone size: NA; J gene: TRBJ2-3; V gene: TRBV28; CDR3 protein: CASTLGLAGLTDTQYF; CDR3 DNA: TGTGCCAGCACCCTGGGACTAGCGGGTCTTACAGATACGCAGTATTTT
D gene: TRBD2; clone size: few; J gene: TRBJ2-3; V gene: TRBV7-3; CDR3 protein: CASSLGAGGTDTQYF; CDR3 DNA: TGTGCCAGCAGCTTAGGGGCGGGGGGGACAGATACGCAGTATTTT
D gene: NA; clone size: NA; J gene: TRBJ2-3; V gene: TRBV4-1; CDR3 protein: CASSPTPGGKAQYF; CDR3 DNA: TGCGCCAGCAGCCCCACCCCAGGCGGGAAGGCTCAGTATTTT
D gene: TRBD2; clone size: NA; J gene: TRBJ2-3; V gene: TRBV7-3; CDR3 protein: CASSPSPGLAGSRTDTQYF; CDR3 DNA: TGTGCCAGCAGCCCATCACCGGGACTAGCGGGTTCTCGCACAGATACGCAGTATTTT
D gene: NA; clone size: NA; J gene: TRBJ2-3; V gene: TRBV6-5; CDR3 protein: CASTNGHTQYF; CDR3 DNA: TGTGCCAGCACAAATGGGCATACGCAGTATTTT
D gene: NA; clone size: NA; J gene: TRBJ2-7; V gene: TRBV30; CDR3 protein: CASKGLPRHEQYF; CDR3 DNA: TGTGCCTCAAAGGGACTCCCACGGCACGAGCAGTACTTC
D gene: TRBD2; clone size: NA; J gene: TRBJ2-5; V gene: TRBV5-1; CDR3 protein: CASSPSGGAQETQYF; CDR3 DNA: TGCGCCAGCAGCCCTAGCGGGGGGGCCCAGGAGACCCAGTACTTC
D gene: NA; clone size: NA; J gene: TRBJ1-2; V gene: TRBV18; CDR3 protein: CASSPRDINYGYTF; CDR3 DNA: TGTGCCAGCTCACCAAGGGACATAAACTATGGCTACACCTTC
D gene: TRBD1; clone size: NA; J gene: TRBJ1-4; V gene: TRBV2; CDR3 protein: CASRLGQGFEKLFF; CDR3 DNA: TGTGCCAGTAGATTGGGACAGGGGTTTGAAAAACTGTTTTTT
D gene: TRBD2; clone size: NA; J gene: TRBJ2-1; V gene: TRBV19; CDR3 protein: CASTFNSGRVRNEQFF; CDR3 DNA: TGTGCCAGTACCTTTAATAGCGGGAGGGTTCGCAATGAGCAGTTCTTC
D gene: NA; clone size: NA; J gene: TRBJ2-7; V gene: TRBV7-2; CDR3 protein: CASSDAKGAAYEQYF; CDR3 DNA: TGTGCCAGCAGCGATGCAAAAGGGGCCGCTTACGAGCAGTACTTC
D gene: NA; clone size: NA; J gene: TRBJ1-5; V gene: TRBV6-4; CDR3 protein: CASSPDSNQPQHF; CDR3 DNA: TGTGCCAGCAGTCCAGATTCTAATCAGCCCCAGCATTTT
D gene: TRBD2; clone size: NA; J gene: TRBJ2-7; V gene: TRBV27; CDR3 protein: CASSLSSGSIKYEQYF; CDR3 DNA: TGTGCCAGCAGTTTAAGTAGCGGGAGTATAAAGTACGAGCAGTACTTC
D gene: TRBD1; clone size: NA; J gene: TRBJ2-7; V gene: TRBV6-1; CDR3 protein: CASSTRDRLNEQYF; CDR3 DNA: TGTGCCAGCAGTACCCGGGACAGACTTAACGAGCAGTACTTC
D gene: NA; clone size: NA; J gene: TRBJ2-5; V gene: TRBV28; CDR3 protein: CASSLPGPGGETQYF; CDR3 DNA: TGTGCCAGCAGTTTGCCCGGGCCCGGGGGAGAGACCCAGTACTTC
D gene: TRBD1; clone size: once; J gene: TRBJ1-3; V gene: TRBV2; CDR3 protein: CASRERTGAGNTIYF; CDR3 DNA: TGTGCCAGCAGGGAAAGGACAGGGGCTGGAAACACCATATATTTT
D gene: NA; clone size: once; J gene: TRBJ2-3; V gene: TRBV4-2; CDR3 protein: CASSLGLGTDTQYF; CDR3 DNA: TGTGCCAGCAGCCTGGGACTTGGCACAGATACGCAGTATTTT
D gene: TRBD1; clone size: few; J gene: TRBJ2-7; V gene: TRBV6-5; CDR3 protein: CASRGQSSYEQYF; CDR3 DNA: TGTGCCAGCAGGGGACAGAGCTCCTACGAGCAGTACTTC
D gene: NA; clone size: NA; J gene: TRBJ2-5; V gene: TRBV28; CDR3 protein: CASSLSAVYQETQYF; CDR3 DNA: TGTGCCAGCAGTTTATCTGCGGTTTACCAAGAGACCCAGTACTTC
D gene: NA; clone size: NA; J gene: TRBJ2-5; V gene: TRBV5-8; CDR3 protein: CASIQYLETQYF; CDR3 DNA: TGTGCCAGCATCCAATACTTAGAGACCCAGTACTTC
D gene: NA; clone size: NA; J gene: TRBJ2-1; V gene: TRBV7-2; CDR3 protein: CASSSTGPTGNEQFF; CDR3 DNA: TGTGCCAGCAGCTCTACGGGTCCCACGGGCAATGAGCAGTTCTTC
D gene: NA; clone size: NA; J gene: TRBJ1-2; V gene: TRBV19; CDR3 protein: CASKGLLEGRNYGYTF; CDR3 DNA: TGTGCCAGTAAGGGCCTTTTGGAGGGGAGGAACTATGGCTACACCTTC
D gene: NA; clone size: NA; J gene: TRBJ2-1; V gene: TRBV11-3; CDR3 protein: CASSLGVSGEQFF; CDR3 DNA: TGTGCCAGCAGCTTAGGAGTCAGCGGCGAGCAGTTCTTC